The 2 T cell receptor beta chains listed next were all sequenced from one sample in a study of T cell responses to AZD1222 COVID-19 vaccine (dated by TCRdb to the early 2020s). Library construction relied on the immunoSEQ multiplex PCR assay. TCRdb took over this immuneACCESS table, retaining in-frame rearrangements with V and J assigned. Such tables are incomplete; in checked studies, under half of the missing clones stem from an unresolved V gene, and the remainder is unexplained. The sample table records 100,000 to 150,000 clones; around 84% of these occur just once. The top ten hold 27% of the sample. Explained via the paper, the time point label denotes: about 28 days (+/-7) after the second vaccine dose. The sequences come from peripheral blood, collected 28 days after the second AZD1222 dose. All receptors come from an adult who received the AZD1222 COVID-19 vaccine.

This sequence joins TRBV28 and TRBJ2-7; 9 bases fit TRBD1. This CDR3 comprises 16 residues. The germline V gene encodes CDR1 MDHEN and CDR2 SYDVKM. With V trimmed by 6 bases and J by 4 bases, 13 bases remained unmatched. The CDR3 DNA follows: TGTGCCAGCAGCCTCTCCGGGACAGGGAAATTTTACGAGCAGTACTTC. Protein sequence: CASSLSGTGKFYEQYF.

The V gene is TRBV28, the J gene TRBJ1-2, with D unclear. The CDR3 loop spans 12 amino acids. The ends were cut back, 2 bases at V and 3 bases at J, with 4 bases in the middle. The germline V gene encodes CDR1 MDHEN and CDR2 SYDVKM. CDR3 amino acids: CASSLGDYGYTF. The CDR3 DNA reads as TGTGCCAGCAGTTTAGGGGACTATGGCTACACCTTC.